A single sample is the source of the 28 T cell receptor beta chains below, sequenced in a study of control samples from healthy donors and cancer patients. Libraries were prepared by immunoSEQ multiplex PCR; TCRdb keeps only in-frame clonotypes and omits some of them. The data contain approximately 74,000 clones, around 93% of them singletons. Sequencing used blood. Every receptor here comes from a woman aged 30 to 39 in good health.

This CDR3 reads CASSEAWTGAYEQYF. The CDR3 bases are TGTGCCAGCAGTGAAGCGTGGACAGGGGCCTACGAGCAGTACTTC. This chain links TRBV2 with TRBJ2-7, with TRBD1 identical over 9 bases. Per the germline V gene, CDR1 is SNHLY and CDR2 is FYNNEI. CDR3 length: 15 amino acids. V shed 0 bases and J 2 bases; nucleotides not matched to a gene: 2.

This rearrangement joins TRBV30 to TRBJ1-4; D is unclear. Trimming cost V 1 base and J 7 bases, with 4 bases left between them. The CDR3 runs to 11 residues. CDR1 and CDR2 from the germline V gene are GTSNPN and SVGIG (reference sequence). The CDR3 protein is CAWSEAEKLFF. CDR3 nucleotide sequence: TGTGCCTGGAGTGAGGCTGAAAAACTGTTTTTT.

This clone is a singleton in its sample. The chain couples TRBV3-1 (or the pseudogene TRBV3-2) to TRBJ1-1; 7 bases agree with TRBD1. This CDR3 has 11 amino acids. Germline CDR1 and CDR2: LGHDT and YNNKEL (reference sequence). The V segment lost 5 bases and the J segment 9 bases; nucleotides outside the gene matches: 3. CDR3 nucleotides: TGTGCCAGCAGCTTACAGGGGAAAGCTTTCTTT. Protein product: CASSLQGKAFF.

V usage is TRBV7-3 and J usage is TRBJ2-5, with D tentatively TRBD2 (6 bases). Germline assignment: CDR1 SGHTA and CDR2 FQGTGA. The V gene lost 8 bases and the J gene lost 4 bases, with 17 bases spanning the gap. CDR3 size: 14 residues. The CDR3 sequence: CASSPPGDLETQYF. The CDR3 nucleotides are TGTGCCAGCTCCCCCCCCGGGGACTTAGAGACCCAGTACTTC. The full variable domain, rest sourced from reference TRBV7-3 and TRBJ2-5, is GAGVSQTPSNKVTEKGKYVELRCDPISGHTALYWYRQSLGQGPEFLIYFQGTGAADDSGLPNDRFFAVRPEGSVSTLKIQRTERGDSAVYLCASSPPGDLETQYFGPGTRLLVL.

The rearrangement uses TRBV6-5 and TRBJ2-3; 8 bases match TRBD1. The CDR3 covers 15 residues. V trimming: 6 bases; J trimming: 1 base; junction bases outside the gene matches: 6. The germline CDR1 and CDR2 sequences are MNHEY and SVGAGI. In nucleotides, the CDR3 is TGTGCCAGCAGCGTGGACAGGGCTGGCACAGATACGCAGTATTTT. This codes for CASSVDRAGTDTQYF.

This chain links TRBV5-1 with TRBJ2-7; the D gene is possibly TRBD1 (5 bases). CDR1 and CDR2 (germline): SGHRS, YFSETQ. The CDR3 sequence is 18 residues long. The V gene lost 4 bases and the J gene lost 4 bases, with 27 bases spanning the gap. CDR3 bases: TGCGCCAGCAGCCCAGGGCCCCAAGGAACAGACCCAGAATACGAGCAGTACTTC. This gives the protein CASSPGPQGTDPEYEQYF.

The chain employs TRBV25-1 and TRBJ1-2; tentative D call: TRBD1 (5 bases). The CDR3 runs 12 residues. Trimming left V 4 bases short and J 7 bases short, with 10 bases between. CDR1 and CDR2 (germline): MGHDK, SYGVNS. The CDR3 region is CASSATRGGYTF. As DNA, the CDR3 is TGTGCCAGCAGTGCCACAAGGGGTGGCTACACCTTC.

The CDR3 here is CASSESVKGNYGYTF. The CDR3, as DNA: TGCGCCAGCAGTGAGTCTGTGAAGGGCAACTATGGCTACACCTTC. This chain uses TRBV10-2 with TRBJ1-2; D remains unclear. V lost 0 bases and J 2 bases, leaving 10 bases between the germline ends. CDR3 length equals 15 residues. CDR1 is WSHSY, CDR2 SAAADI, per germline.

The chain uses TRBV3-1 (or the pseudogene TRBV3-2) and TRBJ1-2; D not resolved. V was pared by 4 bases and J by 6 bases, with 12 bases between. CDR1 is LGHDT, CDR2 YNNKEL, per germline (reference sequence). There are 13 residues in the CDR3. The DNA for the CDR3 is TGTGCCAGCAGCCCCGACCCCTCACATGGCTACACCTTC. Amino acids: CASSPDPSHGYTF.

The chain uses TRBV13 and TRBJ2-1; 13 bases align to TRBD2. Germline lookup yields CDR1 PRHDT and CDR2 FYEKMQ (reference sequence). The junction had 7 bases not matched to a gene; V was cut back by 7 bases and J by 7 bases. The CDR3 spans 15 residues. The CDR3 is CASITGTSGENEQFF. CDR3 nucleotide sequence: TGTGCCAGCATCACCGGGACTAGCGGGGAAAATGAGCAGTTCTTC.

The chain has TRBV24-1 and TRBJ1-5; tentatively, D is TRBD1 (5 bases). V was pared by 3 bases and J by 4 bases, with 9 bases between. The CDR3 has 14 amino acids. Germline V gene data show CDR1 as KGHDR and CDR2 as SFDVKD. This CDR3 reads CATSDGARNQPQHF. The CDR3, as DNA: TGTGCCACCAGTGATGGGGCCAGAAATCAGCCCCAGCATTTT.

The chain uses TRBV6-5 and TRBJ1-3; D is possibly TRBD1 (5 bases). From germline, CDR1 is MNHEY and CDR2 SVGAGI. V lost 6 bases and J 4 bases, leaving 16 bases between the germline ends. This CDR3 is 15 amino acids long. In DNA form, the CDR3 reads TGTGCCAGCAGCCCAACGATGGGGGTCGGAAACACCATATATTTT. Translating gives CASSPTMGVGNTIYF.

CDR3 loop: CASSPTTAASYGYTF. CDR3 DNA: TGTGCCAGCAGCCCTACGACAGCCGCCTCCTATGGCTACACCTTC. The gene calls are TRBV7-9 and TRBJ1-2, with D possibly matching TRBD1 (5 bases). Between the trimmed V and J ends, which lost 5 bases and 4 bases, there was a span of 17 bases. Germline lookup yields CDR1 SEHNR and CDR2 FQNEAQ (reference sequence). This CDR3 spans 15 amino acids.

The rearrangement uses TRBV6-5 and TRBJ2-3, with 8 bases lining up with TRBD2. The V gene end was trimmed by 4 bases and the J gene end by 6 bases; junction bases not matched to a gene: 9. CDR1 is MNHEY, CDR2 SVGAGI, per germline. There are 15 residues in the CDR3. The CDR3 region is CASSWSIAGQDTQYF. The DNA of the CDR3 is TGTGCCAGCAGTTGGTCGATAGCGGGGCAGGATACGCAGTATTTT.

V gene TRBV19 combines with J gene TRBJ1-4; perhaps TRBD1 as D (6 bases). This CDR3 region has 13 residues. The V and J ends lost 8 bases and 0 bases respectively, with 7 bases between them. Germline assignment: CDR1 LNHDA and CDR2 SQIVND (reference sequence). As DNA, the CDR3 is TGTGCCAGTTACAGGGCAACTAATGAAAAACTGTTTTTT. Protein product: CASYRATNEKLFF.

The V gene is TRBV25-1, the J gene TRBJ2-2; 7 bases are shared with TRBD1. After removal of 4 bases from V and 2 bases from J, the junction contained 10 bases not matched to a gene. Germline CDR1 is MGHDK and CDR2 is SYGVNS. The CDR3 runs 17 residues. The CDR3 sequence is CASSGEPGTDNTGELFF. The CDR3 region has the DNA TGTGCCAGCAGTGGGGAACCCGGGACAGATAACACCGGGGAGCTGTTTTTT.

The V call is TRBV7-3, the J call TRBJ1-1; D not resolved. Germline assignment: CDR1 SGHTA and CDR2 FQGTGA. This CDR3 region has 13 residues. The V and J ends lost 4 bases and 0 bases respectively, with 6 bases between them. CDR3 coding DNA: TGTGCCAGCAGCTCACATATGAACACTGAAGCTTTCTTT. Amino acids: CASSSHMNTEAFF.

The chain joins TRBV19 to TRBJ1-2; a possible D gene is TRBD1 (6 bases). Germline CDR1 LNHDA, CDR2 SQIVND (reference sequence). Between the trimmed V and J ends, which lost 11 bases and 2 bases, there was a span of 18 bases. CDR3 length: 14 amino acids. DNA for the CDR3: TGTGCCGCCCGAGAACAGGGAGGGAACTATGGCTACACCTTC. Encoded protein: CAAREQGGNYGYTF.

The CDR3 loop is CASRRMGETQYF. The CDR3 region has the DNA TGTGCCAGCAGGAGAATGGGAGAGACCCAGTACTTC. The rearrangement links TRBV12-3 or TRBV12-4 to TRBJ2-5; D not resolved. Trimming shortened V by 6 bases and J by 4 bases, and 9 bases separated the two germline ends. The CDR3 runs to 12 residues.

The V call is TRBV5-1, the J call TRBJ1-6, with a tentative D call TRBD1 (5 bases). V was cut by 4 bases and J by 7 bases, with 12 bases left in between. Germline values: CDR1 SGHRS, CDR2 YFSETQ. There are 14 residues in the CDR3. The CDR3 sequence: CASSPGRLNSPLHF. CDR3 DNA sequence: TGCGCCAGCAGCCCGGGACGGCTAAATTCACCCCTCCACTTT.

The genes are TRBV7-8 and TRBJ1-5; unclear D gene. Deletions cut 5 bases from V and 2 bases from J, with 13 bases between. Germline V CDR1 and CDR2: SGHVS, FQNEAQ. The CDR3 is made up of 15 amino acids. The CDR3 coding sequence is TGTGCCAGCAGCCCCATTTGGGGTGGCAATCAGCCCCAGCATTTT. Residues: CASSPIWGGNQPQHF.

CDR3 nucleotides: TGTGCCAGCAGCCAAGATCATTCAGGGGGCGGCTACACCTTC. It specifies CASSQDHSGGGYTF. The rearrangement uses TRBV3-1 (or the pseudogene TRBV3-2) and TRBJ1-2; 8 nucleotides match TRBD1. V gave up 0 bases and J gave up 8 bases; unmatched junction bases: 5. This CDR3 comprises 14 residues. Germline assignment: CDR1 LGHDT and CDR2 YNNKEL (reference sequence).

To note about this clone: A read error may produce the germline difference seen at one junction end. CDR3 bases: TGTGCCAGCAGCTTGCGGGACAGCTCCCACGAGCAGTACTTC. Translating it yields CASSLRDSSHEQYF. The chain carries TRBV5-6 and TRBJ2-7, with 7 bases that match TRBD1. The germline gives CDR1 SGHDT, CDR2 YYEEEE. The CDR3 loop spans 14 amino acids.

This sequence joins TRBV24-1 and TRBJ2-5, with TRBD2 as a possible D gene (7 bases). The V end was cut by 5 bases, the J end by 0 bases, with 15 bases between. From germline, CDR1 is KGHDR and CDR2 SFDVKD. The CDR3 spans 16 residues. The CDR3 DNA is TGTGCCACCAGTGGGGGAGGGGGGTTCGACCAAGAGACCCAGTACTTC. This gives the protein CATSGGGGFDQETQYF.

The genes are TRBV5-6 and TRBJ1-1, with D tentatively TRBD1 (5 bases). Trimming removed 0 bases from V and 5 bases from J, with 11 bases in between. Germline V gene sequence: CDR1 SGHDT, CDR2 YYEEEE. The CDR3 totals 14 residues. The CDR3 DNA follows: TGTGCCAGCAGCTTGGGTTTTCGGGGGACTGAAGCTTTCTTT. Its protein product is CASSLGFRGTEAFF.

This chain uses TRBV3-1 (or the pseudogene TRBV3-2) with TRBJ1-5; no definite D call. Trimming took 1 base from V and 6 from J, leaving 7 bases between them. This CDR3 spans 13 amino acids. From germline, CDR1 is LGHDT and CDR2 YNNKEL (reference sequence). The CDR3 sequence is CASSQGTSQPQHF. The CDR3 bases are TGTGCCAGCAGCCAAGGAACGAGTCAGCCCCAGCATTTT.

The chain links TRBV24-1 to TRBJ2-5, with D perhaps matching TRBD1 (5 bases). V was clipped by 5 bases and J by 0 bases, with 12 bases between them. Germline CDR1 KGHDR, CDR2 SFDVKD. This CDR3 comprises 15 residues. CDR3 coding DNA: TGTGCCACCAGTGGTCGCAGGGCGAACCAAGAGACCCAGTACTTC. Encoded protein: CATSGRRANQETQYF.

V gene TRBV19 combines with J gene TRBJ2-7; TRBD1 agrees at 9 bases. J lost 0 bases, V lost 4 bases, and 7 bases had no gene match. Germline CDR1 reads LNHDA; CDR2 reads SQIVND (reference sequence). The CDR3 totals 16 residues. The CDR3 DNA reads TGTGCCAGTAGTAGAACAGGGGGCTTAAGCTCCTACGAGCAGTACTTC. Translation gives CASSRTGGLSSYEQYF.